What follows describes a single T cell receptor beta chain. The antigen is unknown. The source of the sample is a study of T cell responses to AZD1222 COVID-19 vaccine. Assay: immunoSEQ multiplex PCR; the TCRdb copy retains only in-frame clones and omits some. The table includes some 120,000 clones, 80% to 90% detected once. With V trimmed by 5 bases and J by 5 bases, 6 bases remained unmatched. The CDR3 covers 14 residues. CDR1 is LNHDA and CDR2 is SQIVND in the germline V gene (reference sequence). Overall study findings and caveats: In a largely white British group with more females than males, clonal diversity was possibly underestimated. CD4 TCRs covered the whole spike, strongest at regions 160-218 and 743-854.

This receptor was identified in an adult in good health. V gene TRBV19 combines with J gene TRBJ1-1; 9 bases align to TRBD1. The input for sequencing was peripheral blood, taken on day 0 of AZD1222 vaccination. CDR3: CASSPGQGKTEAFF. Written as DNA, the CDR3 is TGTGCCAGTAGTCCTGGACAGGGGAAAACTGAAGCTTTCTTT.